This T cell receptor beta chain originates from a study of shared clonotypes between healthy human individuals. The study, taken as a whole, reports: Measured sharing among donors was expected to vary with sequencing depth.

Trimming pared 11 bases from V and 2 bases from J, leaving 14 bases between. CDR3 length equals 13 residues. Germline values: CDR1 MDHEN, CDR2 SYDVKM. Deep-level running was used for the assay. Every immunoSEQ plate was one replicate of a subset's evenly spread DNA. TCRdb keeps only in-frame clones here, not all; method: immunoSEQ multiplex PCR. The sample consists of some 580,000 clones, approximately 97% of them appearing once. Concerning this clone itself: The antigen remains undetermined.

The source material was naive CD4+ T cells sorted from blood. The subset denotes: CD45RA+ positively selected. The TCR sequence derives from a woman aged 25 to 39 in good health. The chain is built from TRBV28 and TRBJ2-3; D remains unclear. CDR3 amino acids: CACSVPITDTQYF. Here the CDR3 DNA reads TGTGCCTGCTCTGTTCCCATCACAGATACGCAGTATTTT. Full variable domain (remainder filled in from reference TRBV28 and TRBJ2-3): DVKVTQSSRYLVKRTGEKVFLECVQDMDHENMFWYRQDPGLGLRLIYFSYDVKMKEKGDIPEGYSVSREKKERFSLILESASTNQTSMYLCACSVPITDTQYFGPGTRLTVL.